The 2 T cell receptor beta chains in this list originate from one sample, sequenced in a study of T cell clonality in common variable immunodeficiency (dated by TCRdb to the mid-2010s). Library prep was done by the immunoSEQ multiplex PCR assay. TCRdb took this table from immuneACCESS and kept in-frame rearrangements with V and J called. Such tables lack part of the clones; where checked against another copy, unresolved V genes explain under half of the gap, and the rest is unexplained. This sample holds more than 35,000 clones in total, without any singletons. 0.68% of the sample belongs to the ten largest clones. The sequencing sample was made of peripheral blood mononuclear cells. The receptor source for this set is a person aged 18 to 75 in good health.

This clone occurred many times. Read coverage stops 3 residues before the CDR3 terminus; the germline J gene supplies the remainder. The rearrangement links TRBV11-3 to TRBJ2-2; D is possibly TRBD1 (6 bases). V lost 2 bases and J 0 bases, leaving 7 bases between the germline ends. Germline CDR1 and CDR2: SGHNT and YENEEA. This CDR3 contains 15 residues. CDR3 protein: CASSLQGPNTGELFF. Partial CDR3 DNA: TGTGCCAGCAGCTTACAGGGGCCGAACACCGGGGAG.

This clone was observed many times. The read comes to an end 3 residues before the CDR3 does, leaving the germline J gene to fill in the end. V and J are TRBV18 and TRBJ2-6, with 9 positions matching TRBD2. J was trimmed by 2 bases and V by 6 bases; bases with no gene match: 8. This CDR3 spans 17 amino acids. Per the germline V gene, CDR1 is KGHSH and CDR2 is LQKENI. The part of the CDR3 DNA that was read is TGTGCCAGCTCCACAGCGGGGGGCCCTCCTGGGGCCAACGTC. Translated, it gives CASSTAGGPPGANV. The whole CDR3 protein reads CASSTAGGPPGANVLTF.